The 19 T cell receptor beta chains in this list originate from one sample, sequenced in a study of blood T cell repertoires in COVID-19. This table comes from immunoSEQ multiplex PCR, and its TCRdb copy is limited to in-frame clones, with some not included. This table holds 150,000 to 200,000 clones, about 80% found once. The sample taken for sequencing was PBMCs or T cells enriched from blood (not recorded which). Every receptor here comes from a man aged 55 to 70 who had been exposed to COVID-19.

V usage is TRBV11-2 and J usage is TRBJ1-2; tentative D call: TRBD1 (6 bases). This CDR3 contains 14 residues. CDR1 and CDR2 from the germline V gene are SGHAT and FQNNGV. V was trimmed by 1 base and J by 8 bases, leaving 14 bases between them. CDR3 bases: TGTGCCAGCAGCTTAGCTGGGGGCGCATGGGGCTACACCTTC. Translated, it gives CASSLAGGAWGYTF.

The chain links TRBV29-1 to TRBJ2-1, with D perhaps matching TRBD2 (6 bases). Germline V gene sequence: CDR1 SQVTM, CDR2 ANQGSEA. The ends were cut back, 4 bases at V and 0 bases at J, with 7 bases in the middle. The CDR3 totals 13 residues. The CDR3 DNA is TGCAGCGTTGTCGGGAGCTCCTACAATGAGCAGTTCTTC. Translation: CSVVGSSYNEQFF.

The rearrangement links TRBV11-2 to TRBJ1-1; D is ambiguous. Germline V CDR1 and CDR2: SGHAT, FQNNGV. V was clipped by 3 bases and J by 6 bases, with 11 bases between them. CDR3 length: 13 amino acids. The CDR3 DNA is TGTGCCAGCAGCTTTCAGGATGGCTCTGAAGCTTTCTTT. Its protein is CASSFQDGSEAFF.

This chain joins TRBV6-5 and TRBJ2-4; TRBD2 agrees at 8 bases. V trimming: 7 bases; J trimming: 5 bases; junction bases outside the gene matches: 7. Germline V gives CDR1 MNHEY, CDR2 SVGAGI. This CDR3 spans 14 amino acids. The DNA for the CDR3 is TGTGCCAGCAAGGAGACCGGGAGGGAAAACATTCAGTACTTC. This encodes CASKETGRENIQYF.

J is TRBJ2-7 and V is TRBV5-4; 15 bases map to TRBD2. The germline V gene encodes CDR1 SGHNT and CDR2 YYREEE (reference sequence). V lost 2 bases and J lost 6; bases outside the gene matches: 3. This CDR3 has 15 residues. The CDR3 DNA sequence: TGTGCCAGCAGCTTACCGGGACTAGCGGGAGGCGAGCAGTACTTC. This translates into CASSLPGLAGGEQYF.

The chain couples TRBV14 to TRBJ1-2; D may be TRBD1 (5 bases). This CDR3 contains 16 residues. Per germline, CDR1 SGHDN and CDR2 FVKESK. Trimming removed 1 base from V and 2 bases from J, with 14 bases in between. CDR3 DNA sequence: TGTGCCAGCAGCCAAGTCGCGGGGGGGAACAACTATGGCTACACCTTC. It yields the protein CASSQVAGGNNYGYTF.

This clone was seen only a few times. The J gene is TRBJ1-1, the V gene TRBV10-1, with D hard to call. V was trimmed by 7 bases and J by 3 bases, leaving 15 bases between them. In germline, CDR1 is WNHNN, CDR2 SYGVQD (reference sequence). The CDR3 length is 14 residues. CDR3 sequence (DNA): TGCGCCAGCACCGAACGAGGTTCTTACACTGAAGCTTTCTTT. It encodes CASTERGSYTEAFF.

V is TRBV5-6 and J is TRBJ2-7; 8 bases line up with TRBD1. Germline CDR1 and CDR2: SGHDT and YYEEEE. The CDR3 totals 16 residues. Germline trimming cut 4 bases from V and 0 bases from J; bases unmatched to any gene: 9. The DNA for the CDR3 is TGTGCCAGCAGCATGTTCGGGACAGGAGTCTCCTACGAGCAGTACTTC. Amino acid sequence: CASSMFGTGVSYEQYF. Full variable domain (rest looked up from reference TRBV5-6 and TRBJ2-7): DAGVTQSPTHLIKTRGQQVTLRCSPKSGHDTVSWYQQALGQGPQFIFQYYEEEERQRGNFPDRFSGHQFPNYSSELNVNALLLGDSALYLCASSMFGTGVSYEQYFGPGTRLTVT.

The chain has TRBV28 and TRBJ2-5; possibly TRBD1 for D (6 bases). CDR1 is MDHEN and CDR2 is SYDVKM in the germline V gene. The CDR3 has 15 amino acids. V lost 5 bases and J 2 bases, leaving 15 bases between the germline ends. CDR3 DNA sequence: TGTGCCAGCAGTACCCCGACAGGACGACAAGAGACCCAGTACTTC. Translated, it gives CASSTPTGRQETQYF.

A few counts support this clone. The V gene is TRBV10-1, the J gene TRBJ2-3; 11 nucleotides agree with TRBD2. The germline V gene encodes CDR1 WNHNN and CDR2 SYGVQD (reference sequence). The ends lost 3 bases at V and 2 bases at J; junction bases unmatched: 4. This CDR3 spans 16 amino acids. DNA of the CDR3: TGCGCCAGCAGTGACCGACTAGCGGGACACACAGATACGCAGTATTTT. This translates into CASSDRLAGHTDTQYF.

This clone appeared a few times. V usage is TRBV7-9 and J usage is TRBJ2-5; 7 bases map to TRBD1. The CDR3 length is 15 residues. The germline V gene has CDR1 SEHNR and CDR2 FQNEAQ (reference sequence). J was trimmed by 1 base and V by 2 bases; bases with no gene match: 4. The CDR3 is CASSLLTGSQETQYF. The CDR3 DNA is TGTGCCAGCAGCTTATTGACAGGGTCCCAAGAGACCCAGTACTTC.

The CDR3 loop is CASRGTKETQYF. In nucleotides, the CDR3 is TGTGCCAGCCGTGGGACTAAAGAGACCCAGTACTTC. The V and J genes are TRBV27 and TRBJ2-5; 7 bases match TRBD2. Germline V gene lookup returns CDR1 MNHEY and CDR2 SMNVEV (reference sequence). Trimming removed 8 bases from V and 3 bases from J; junction bases left unmatched: 3. The CDR3 spans 12 residues.

This clone has more than one count but fewer than ten. CDR3 DNA sequence: TGTGCCAGCAGCTTAGTAGGCGGACAATGGGTGAATGAGCAGTTCTTC. This gives the protein CASSLVGGQWVNEQFF. The rearrangement links TRBV7-8 to TRBJ2-1; D might be TRBD1 (5 bases). Trimming removed 1 base from V and 7 bases from J, with 17 bases in between. The CDR3 is 16 amino acids. Germline loops: CDR1 SGHVS, CDR2 FQNEAQ.

The chain employs TRBV6-5 and TRBJ1-6, with D possibly matching TRBD1 (5 bases). CDR3 length: 14 amino acids. Germline V gene lookup returns CDR1 MNHEY and CDR2 SVGAGI. The ends were cut back, 5 bases at V and 6 bases at J, with 11 bases in the middle. CDR3 bases: TGTGCCAGCAGTACCCAGGGAAGTAATTCACCCCTCCACTTT. This translates into CASSTQGSNSPLHF.

The chain carries TRBV7-9 and TRBJ2-7; weak D call: TRBD2 (6 bases). The CDR3 covers 15 residues. Germline loops: CDR1 SEHNR, CDR2 FQNEAQ (reference sequence). The V end lost 5 bases, the J end lost 0 bases, and 14 bases lay between the germline ends. The CDR3 sequence is CASSARDWSSYEQYF. The CDR3 DNA reads TGTGCCAGCAGCGCCCGGGACTGGAGCTCCTACGAGCAGTACTTC.

The chain carries TRBV14 and TRBJ2-7; D is uncertain. Germline CDR1 and CDR2: SGHDN and FVKESK. CDR3 length equals 12 residues. Between the trimmed V and J ends, which lost 4 bases and 4 bases, there was a span of 8 bases. The CDR3 loop reads CASSLNTYEQYF. CDR3 coding DNA: TGTGCCAGCAGCCTTAACACGTACGAGCAGTACTTC.

The J gene is TRBJ1-1, the V gene TRBV20-1; TRBD1 is a possible D gene (5 bases). The CDR3 length is 12 residues. The germline V gene has CDR1 DFQATT and CDR2 SNEGSKA (reference sequence). The V end was cut by 3 bases, the J end by 5 bases, with 10 bases between. The CDR3 protein is CSASWRGTEAFF. The CDR3 DNA reads TGCAGTGCTAGTTGGCGGGGGACTGAAGCTTTCTTT.

V and J are TRBV5-1 and TRBJ2-1, with unresolved D. This CDR3 comprises 15 residues. Germline values: CDR1 SGHRS, CDR2 YFSETQ. Trimming removed 0 bases from V and 7 bases from J, with 14 bases in between. The CDR3 spells CASSLVLSPQNEQFF. For the CDR3, the DNA is TGCGCCAGCAGCTTGGTACTAAGCCCCCAAAATGAGCAGTTCTTC.

The gene calls are TRBV7-9 and TRBJ1-6, with 10 bases aligning to TRBD1. V trimming: 5 bases; J trimming: 1 base; junction bases outside the gene matches: 5. There are 17 residues in the CDR3. CDR1 SEHNR and CDR2 FQNEAQ come from the germline V gene (reference sequence). Here the CDR3 reads CASSLGDRGSYNSPLHF. CDR3 nucleotides: TGTGCCAGCAGCCTAGGGGACAGGGGATCCTATAATTCACCCCTCCACTTT.